This T cell receptor (beta chain) originates from a study of a mutant IDH1 vaccine in newly diagnosed glioma. Study information: Pretreatment consisted of radiotherapy, temozolomide, or both, with most receiving both. General study findings and limits: Among top peripheral T cell clonotypes, changes seemed unrelated to pseudoprogression.

The table came from immunoSEQ multiplex PCR; TCRdb's copy has only in-frame clones and leaves some out. The sample lists more than 20,000 clones; about 85% were seen once. Time point described: baseline, week 1 (first vaccination visit). Treatment indicated: pre-vaccination baseline after standard-of-care therapy. Donors' newly diagnosed IDH1-mutant WHO grade 3 or 4 astrocytomas lacked nuclear ATRX. Of note for this clone: No antigen is known for it.

CDR1 is MDHEN and CDR2 is SYDVKM in the germline V gene. CDR3 size: 16 residues. With 5 bases clipped from V and 1 base from J, the junction kept 10 bases outside the gene matches. The V and J genes are TRBV28 and TRBJ1-1, with TRBD1 matching over 7 bases. The TCR was taken from a man in his forties with glioma. The specimen was PBMCs, collected from a glioma patient treated with radiotherapy, temozolomide or both. CDR3 in DNA: TGTGCCAGCAGTCTGGACAGGTGGGATTCGAACACTGAAGCTTTCTTT. Its protein product is CASSLDRWDSNTEAFF.